The 17 T cell receptor beta chains listed next were all sequenced from one sample in a study of T-cell memory formation after mild COVID-19. TCRdb ran MiXCR on the 5' RACE reads and lists one entry per CDR3 protein. Found here are about 310,000 distinct CDR3 sequences, roughly 15% of them singletons; the top ten hold over 20%. Sequenced: PBMCs or a T cell subset sorted from them (not recorded which). These receptors originate from a man younger than 30 who had mild COVID-19 (a few samples of this study predate the infection). Cell type and time point are not known.

The chain recombines TRBV12-3 or TRBV12-4 with TRBJ2-5; D is ambiguous. The CDR3 totals 15 residues. V was clipped by 2 bases and J by 2 bases, with 12 bases between them. The CDR3 region has the DNA TGTGCCAGCAGTTTAACGTCCGCCGGTCAAGAGACCCAGTACTTC. It is translated as CASSLTSAGQETQYF.

J is TRBJ1-2 and V is TRBV7-6; TRBD1 agrees at 10 bases. The V gene end was trimmed by 10 bases and the J gene end by 8 bases; junction bases not matched to a gene: 13. Per the germline V gene, CDR1 is SGHVS and CDR2 is FNYEAQ. There are 14 residues in the CDR3. The CDR3 loop reads CATLRVGQGDGYTF. The DNA of the CDR3 is TGTGCCACACTGAGGGTAGGACAGGGGGACGGCTACACCTTC. The full variable domain, with the rest looked up from reference TRBV7-6 and TRBJ1-2, is GAGVSQSPRYKVTKRGQDVALRCDPISGHVSLYWYRQALGQGPEFLTYFNYEAQQDKSGLPNDRFSAERPEGSISTLTIQRTEQRDSAMYRCATLRVGQGDGYTFGSGTRLTVV.

This clonotype was seen only a few times. This sequence joins TRBV6-6 and TRBJ2-3; 7 bases line up with TRBD2. The CDR3 sequence is 15 residues long. Germline CDR1 is MNHNY and CDR2 is SVGAGI (reference sequence). Trimming took 7 bases from V and 0 from J; bases not matched to a gene: 7. This CDR3 is CASILGGSSTDTQYF. The CDR3 DNA is TGTGCCAGCATTCTCGGGGGGTCTAGCACAGATACGCAGTATTTT.

This clonotype was seen only a few times. The CDR3 sequence is CASSYSRQVYEKLFF. The CDR3 DNA follows: TGTGCCAGCAGTTACTCGAGGCAGGTGTATGAAAAACTGTTTTTT. The V and J genes are TRBV6-5 and TRBJ1-4; D is undetermined. CDR1 is MNHEY, CDR2 SVGAGI, per germline. The germline V and J ends were trimmed by 0 bases and 6 bases, with 11 bases remaining between them. The length of the CDR3 is 15 residues.

This clonotype was counted between two and nine times. The J gene is TRBJ1-5, the V gene TRBV6-5; D possibly corresponds to TRBD1 (5 bases). Trimming removed 5 bases at V and 1 base at J, with 12 bases between. The length of the CDR3 is 15 residues. Germline V lookup: CDR1 MNHEY, CDR2 SVGAGI. CDR3 amino acids: CASSPSRASNQPQHF. The CDR3 coding sequence is TGTGCCAGCAGTCCAAGCAGGGCGAGCAATCAGCCCCAGCATTTT.

J is TRBJ2-3 and V is TRBV4-1; a weak D match, TRBD1 (6 bases). Germline V gene data show CDR1 as MGHRA and CDR2 as YSYEKL. The CDR3 consists of 16 residues. V lost 1 base, J lost 5 bases, and 16 bases lay in between. The CDR3 protein is CASSQGDLGGRDTQYF. The CDR3, as DNA: TGCGCCAGCAGCCAAGGCGATTTAGGGGGACGAGATACGCAGTATTTT.

J is TRBJ1-5 and V is TRBV5-8; D gene unclear. The CDR3 is 15 residues long. Germline V gives CDR1 SGHTS, CDR2 YDEGEE. With 2 bases removed from V and 0 bases from J, the gap between germline ends came to 9 bases. CDR3 loop: CASSFEGYSNQPQHF. As DNA, the CDR3 is TGTGCCAGCAGCTTCGAGGGCTATAGCAATCAGCCCCAGCATTTT.

This clonotype was picked up many times. The V and J genes are TRBV20-1 and TRBJ1-1; D remains unclear. Trimming pared 4 bases from V and 1 base from J, leaving 4 bases between. CDR1 DFQATT and CDR2 SNEGSKA come from the germline V gene (reference sequence). The CDR3 has 11 residues. The CDR3 sequence: CSATGNTEAFF. The CDR3 DNA sequence: TGCAGTGCTACAGGGAACACTGAAGCTTTCTTT.

In its sample, this clonotype was seen a few times. The V gene is TRBV6-6, the J gene TRBJ1-5; D is ambiguous. The CDR3 consists of 12 residues. Germline V lookup: CDR1 MNHNY, CDR2 SVGAGI (reference sequence). The V end was cut by 3 bases, the J end by 6 bases, with 6 bases between. CDR3 sequence: CASSYVLQPQHF. The CDR3 DNA follows: TGTGCCAGCAGTTATGTGCTTCAGCCCCAGCATTTT.

The CDR3 bases are TGTGCCAGCACCTCGGGGAGCTCCTACAATGAGCAGTTCTTC. Its translation is CASTSGSSYNEQFF. The V call is TRBV6-6, the J call TRBJ2-1; TRBD2 might be the D (5 bases). CDR1 and CDR2 (germline): MNHNY, SVGAGI (reference sequence). This CDR3 spans 14 amino acids. V shed 7 bases and J shed 0 bases, with 10 bases lying between them.

V and J are TRBV20-1 and TRBJ2-5; 11 bases agree with TRBD2. The CDR3 sequence is 17 residues long. V trimming: 2 bases; J trimming: 6 bases; junction bases outside the gene matches: 14. CDR1 and CDR2 from the germline V gene are DFQATT and SNEGSKA (reference sequence). The CDR3 nucleotides read TGCAGTGCTAGAACAGCAGGGATAGCGGGGGGGACGAAGACCCAGTACTTC. Translating gives CSARTAGIAGGTKTQYF.

This clonotype turned up a few times. The rearrangement uses TRBV7-9 and TRBJ2-1, with D uncertain. With 3 bases removed from V and 5 bases from J, the gap between germline ends came to 11 bases. Germline V CDR1 and CDR2: SEHNR, FQNEAQ (reference sequence). The CDR3 runs 14 residues. CDR3 coding DNA: TGTGCCAGCAGCTTTTTAACAGAAAACAATGAGCAGTTCTTC. It specifies CASSFLTENNEQFF.

The V gene is TRBV7-2, the J gene TRBJ2-5, with a possible D match to TRBD2 (6 bases). The CDR3 is 14 residues long. The V gene lost 5 bases and the J gene lost 6 bases, with 16 bases spanning the gap. CDR1 and CDR2 from the germline V gene are SGHTA and FQGNSA. This chain's CDR3 is CASSQQEGGKTQYF. The CDR3 DNA is TGTGCCAGCAGCCAACAAGAGGGCGGGAAGACCCAGTACTTC.

A few counts support this clonotype. This sequence joins TRBV10-3 and TRBJ2-3; the match to TRBD2 covers 8 bases. The CDR3 is 16 residues long. Unmatched junction bases numbered 9, after V lost 2 bases and J lost 5 bases. Germline values: CDR1 ENHRY, CDR2 SYGVKD. CDR3 DNA: TGTGCCATCAGTGAGCCGCCCGAGCGGGGGCTAGATACGCAGTATTTT. Translation gives CAISEPPERGLDTQYF.

In nucleotides, the CDR3 is TGCAGTGCCGCTAGTCGTTCGAACACCGGGGAGCTGTTTTTT. Translating gives CSAASRSNTGELFF. This chain connects TRBV20-1 to TRBJ2-2; D is unclear. The germline V gene encodes CDR1 DFQATT and CDR2 SNEGSKA (reference sequence). This CDR3 has 14 amino acids. The V end lost 6 bases, the J end lost 0 bases, and 11 bases lay between the germline ends.

This clonotype was seen only a few times. V usage is TRBV11-2 and J usage is TRBJ2-3, with 11 bases that match TRBD2. CDR3 length: 16 amino acids. The V segment lost 5 bases and the J segment 6 bases; nucleotides outside the gene matches: 10. Germline CDR1 is SGHAT and CDR2 is FQNNGV. For the CDR3, the DNA is TGTGCCAGCAGCCTTCGGGTAGCGGGGGGGCCCGATACGCAGTATTTT. Translating gives CASSLRVAGGPDTQYF.

There are many counts of this clonotype. This sequence joins TRBV2 and TRBJ2-2, with D possibly matching TRBD1 (5 bases). The CDR3 runs 15 residues. Trimming stripped 5 bases from V and 0 bases from J, with 10 bases between. Germline CDR1 and CDR2: SNHLY and FYNNEI. CDR3 protein: CASSLTEANTGELFF. For the CDR3, the DNA is TGTGCCAGCAGTCTGACAGAAGCGAACACCGGGGAGCTGTTTTTT.